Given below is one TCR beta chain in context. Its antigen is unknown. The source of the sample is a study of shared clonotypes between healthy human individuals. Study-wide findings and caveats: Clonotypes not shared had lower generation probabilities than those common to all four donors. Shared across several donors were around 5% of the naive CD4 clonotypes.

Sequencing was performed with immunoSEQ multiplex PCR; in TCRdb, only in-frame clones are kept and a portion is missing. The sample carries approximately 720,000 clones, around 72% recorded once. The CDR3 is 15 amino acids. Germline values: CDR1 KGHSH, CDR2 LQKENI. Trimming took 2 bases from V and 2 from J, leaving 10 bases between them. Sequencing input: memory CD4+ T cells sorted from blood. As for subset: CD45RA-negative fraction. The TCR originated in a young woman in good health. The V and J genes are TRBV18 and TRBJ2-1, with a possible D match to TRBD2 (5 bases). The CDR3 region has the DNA TGTGCCAGCTCACCATCCAGCGGCACCTACAATGAGCAGTTCTTC. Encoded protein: CASSPSSGTYNEQFF.